This T cell receptor (beta chain) was profiled in a study of chemoradiotherapy in HPV16-positive cancers. The CDR3 consists of 14 residues. The germline V gene encodes CDR1 MNHEY and CDR2 SVGAGI. V was cut by 2 bases and J by 4 bases, with 11 bases left in between. The table came from immunoSEQ multiplex PCR; TCRdb's copy has only in-frame clones and leaves some out. The data hold fewer than 18,000 clones, with around 80% observed a single time. Samples were taken several times over chemoradiotherapy. A remark on this clone: The antigen is not known.

General study results and limits: HPV-specific T cells were functionally defined from only a couple of HPV16-positive patients. Better recurrence-free survival went with HPV-responsive T-cell expansion in HPV16-positive patients.

This specimen was acquired from a patient who underwent chemoradiotherapy. This TCR derives from a human donor with HPV-associated anogenital cancer. The V gene is TRBV6-5, the J gene TRBJ1-2; D is perhaps TRBD1 (6 bases). CDR3 DNA: TGTGCCAGCAGTTACGGAGGACAGCCCTATGGCTACACCTTC. It codes for CASSYGGQPYGYTF.